Included here is one T cell receptor (beta chain) sequence, with context. The ends were cut back, 0 bases at V and 4 bases at J, with 7 bases in the middle. Germline V gene sequence: CDR1 LGHNA, CDR2 YNFKEQ. The CDR3 totals 14 residues. The data are from a study of blood T cell repertoires in COVID-19. For the study at large: COVID-19 samples from acute and convalescent phases originated in the United States, Italy and Spain.

Under the authors' procedure: Reference gene primers were amplified, and this amplification served to estimate nucleated cell counts. Some clones are missing from TCRdb's copy, which holds only in-frame ones; the method was immunoSEQ multiplex PCR. V and J calls and clone size follow that table, whereas D and trimming were derived from the DNA. The sample holds under 85,000 clones, around 89% seen once. The sequencing input was peripheral blood. The origin of this receptor is a man in his 70s with active or convalescent COVID-19. The rearrangement uses TRBV4-2 and TRBJ2-1; D not certain. CDR3 protein: CASSQDNKYNEQFF. In DNA form, the CDR3 reads TGTGCCAGCAGCCAAGATAACAAATACAATGAGCAGTTCTTC.